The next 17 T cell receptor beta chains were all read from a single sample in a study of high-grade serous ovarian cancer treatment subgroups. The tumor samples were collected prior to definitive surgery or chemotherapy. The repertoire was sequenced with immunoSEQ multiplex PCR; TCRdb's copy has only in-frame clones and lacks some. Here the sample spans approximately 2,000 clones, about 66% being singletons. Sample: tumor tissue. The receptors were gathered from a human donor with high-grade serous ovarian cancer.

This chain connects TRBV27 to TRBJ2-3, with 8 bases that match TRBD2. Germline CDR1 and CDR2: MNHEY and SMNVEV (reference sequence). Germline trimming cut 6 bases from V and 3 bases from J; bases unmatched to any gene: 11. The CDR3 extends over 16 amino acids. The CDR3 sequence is CASSSNPGTRTDTQYF. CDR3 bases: TGTGCCAGCAGCTCTAACCCCGGGACTAGAACAGATACGCAGTATTTT.

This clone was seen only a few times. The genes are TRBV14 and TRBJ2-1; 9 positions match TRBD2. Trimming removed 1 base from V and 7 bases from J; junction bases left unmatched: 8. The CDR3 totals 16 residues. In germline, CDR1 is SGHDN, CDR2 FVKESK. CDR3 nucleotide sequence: TGTGCCAGCAGCCAAGGAAAGACTAGCGGAGAAAATGAGCAGTTCTTC. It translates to CASSQGKTSGENEQFF.

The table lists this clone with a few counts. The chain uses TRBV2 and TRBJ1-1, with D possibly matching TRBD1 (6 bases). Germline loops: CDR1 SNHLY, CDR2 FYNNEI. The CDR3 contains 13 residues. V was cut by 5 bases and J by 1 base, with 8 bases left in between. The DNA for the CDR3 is TGTGCCAGCAGTAAAGGGGGGAACACTGAAGCTTTCTTT. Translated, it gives CASSKGGNTEAFF.

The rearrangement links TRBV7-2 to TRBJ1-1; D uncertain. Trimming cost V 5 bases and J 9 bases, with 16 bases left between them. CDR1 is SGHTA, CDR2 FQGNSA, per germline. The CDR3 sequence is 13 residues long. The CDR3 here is CASSPRRAAQAFF. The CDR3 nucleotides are TGTGCCAGCAGCCCCCGGCGGGCAGCCCAAGCTTTCTTT.

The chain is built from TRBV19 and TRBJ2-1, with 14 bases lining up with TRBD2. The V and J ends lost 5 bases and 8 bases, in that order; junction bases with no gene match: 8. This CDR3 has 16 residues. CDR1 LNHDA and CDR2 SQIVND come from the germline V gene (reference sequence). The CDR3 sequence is CASSAGTSGRSDEQFF. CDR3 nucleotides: TGTGCCAGTAGTGCCGGGACTAGCGGGAGATCTGATGAGCAGTTCTTC.

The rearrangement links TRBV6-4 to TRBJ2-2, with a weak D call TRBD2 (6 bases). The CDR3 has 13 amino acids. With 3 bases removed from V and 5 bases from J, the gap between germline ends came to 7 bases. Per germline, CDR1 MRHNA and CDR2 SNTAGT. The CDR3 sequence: CASSEAGTGELFF. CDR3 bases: TGTGCCAGCAGTGAGGCGGGAACCGGGGAGCTGTTTTTT.

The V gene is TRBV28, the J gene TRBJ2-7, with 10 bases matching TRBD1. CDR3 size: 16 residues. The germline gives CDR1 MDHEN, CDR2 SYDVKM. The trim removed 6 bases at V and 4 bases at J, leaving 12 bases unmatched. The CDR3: CASRTLGGTGAYEQYF. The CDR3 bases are TGTGCCAGCAGAACCTTAGGGGGGACAGGGGCGTACGAGCAGTACTTC.

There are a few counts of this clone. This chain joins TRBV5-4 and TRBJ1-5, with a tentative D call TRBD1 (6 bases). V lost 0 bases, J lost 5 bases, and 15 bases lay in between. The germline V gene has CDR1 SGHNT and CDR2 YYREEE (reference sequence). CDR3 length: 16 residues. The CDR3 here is CASSLGWGAGYQPQHF. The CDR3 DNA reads TGTGCCAGCAGCTTGGGATGGGGGGCCGGGTATCAGCCCCAGCATTTT.

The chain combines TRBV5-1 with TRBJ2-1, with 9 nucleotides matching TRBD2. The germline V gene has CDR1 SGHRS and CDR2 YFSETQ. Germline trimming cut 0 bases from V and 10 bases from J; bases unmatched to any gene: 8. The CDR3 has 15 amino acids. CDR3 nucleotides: TGCGCCAGCAGCTTGGGGGCGGGAGGGCCGGAGGAGCAGTTCTTC. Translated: CASSLGAGGPEEQFF. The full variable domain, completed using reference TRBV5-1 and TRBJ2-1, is KAGVTQTPRYLIKTRGQQVTLSCSPISGHRSVSWYQQTPGQGLQFLFEYFSETQRNKGNFPGRFSGRQFSNSRSEMNVSTLELGDSALYLCASSLGAGGPEEQFFGPGTRLTVL.

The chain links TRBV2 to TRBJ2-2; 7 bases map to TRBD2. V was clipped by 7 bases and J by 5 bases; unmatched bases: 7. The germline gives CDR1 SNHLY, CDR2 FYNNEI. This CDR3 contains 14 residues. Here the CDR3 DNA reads TGTGCCAGCATGGGCGGGAGCCGGACCGGGGAGCTGTTTTTT. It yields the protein CASMGGSRTGELFF. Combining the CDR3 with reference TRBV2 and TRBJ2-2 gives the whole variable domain EPEVTQTPSHQVTQMGQEVILRCVPISNHLYFYWYRQILGQKVEFLVSFYNNEISEKSEIFDDQFSVERPDGSNFTLKIRSTKLEDSAMYFCASMGGSRTGELFFGEGSRLTVL.

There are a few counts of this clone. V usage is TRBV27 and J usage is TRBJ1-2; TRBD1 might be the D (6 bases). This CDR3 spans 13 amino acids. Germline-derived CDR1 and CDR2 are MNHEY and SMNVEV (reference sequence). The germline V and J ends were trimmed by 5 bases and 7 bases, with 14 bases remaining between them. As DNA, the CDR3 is TGTGCCAGCAGTCTGAGGGGGGAAGGTGGCTACACCTTC. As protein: CASSLRGEGGYTF.

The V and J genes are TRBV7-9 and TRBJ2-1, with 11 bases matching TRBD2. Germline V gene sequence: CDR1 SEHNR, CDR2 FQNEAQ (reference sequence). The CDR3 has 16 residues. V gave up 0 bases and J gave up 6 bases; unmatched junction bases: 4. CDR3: CASSLASSGRLNEQFF. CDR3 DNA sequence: TGTGCCAGCAGCTTAGCTTCTAGCGGGAGGCTCAATGAGCAGTTCTTC. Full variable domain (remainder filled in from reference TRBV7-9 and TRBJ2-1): DTGVSQNPRHKITKRGQNVTFRCDPISEHNRLYWYRQTLGQGPEFLTYFQNEAQLEKSRLLSDRFSAERPKGSFSTLEIQRTEQGDSAMYLCASSLASSGRLNEQFFGPGTRLTVL.

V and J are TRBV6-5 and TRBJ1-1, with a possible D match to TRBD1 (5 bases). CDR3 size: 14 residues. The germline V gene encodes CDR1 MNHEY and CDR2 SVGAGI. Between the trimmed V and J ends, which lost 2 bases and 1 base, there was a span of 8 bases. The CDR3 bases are TGTGCCAGCAGTTACAATGACAGGAACACTGAAGCTTTCTTT. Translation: CASSYNDRNTEAFF.

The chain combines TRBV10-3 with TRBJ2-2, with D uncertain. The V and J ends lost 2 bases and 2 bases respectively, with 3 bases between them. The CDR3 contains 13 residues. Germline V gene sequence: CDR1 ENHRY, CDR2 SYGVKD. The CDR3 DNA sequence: TGTGCCATCAGTGAGGGAAACACCGGGGAGCTGTTTTTT. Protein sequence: CAISEGNTGELFF.

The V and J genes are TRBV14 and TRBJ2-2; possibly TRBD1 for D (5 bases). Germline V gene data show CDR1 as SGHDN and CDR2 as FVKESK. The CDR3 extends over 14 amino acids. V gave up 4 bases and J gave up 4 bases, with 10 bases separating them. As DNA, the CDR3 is TGTGCCAGCAGCCCACACACAGGCACCGGGGAGCTGTTTTTT. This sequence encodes CASSPHTGTGELFF.

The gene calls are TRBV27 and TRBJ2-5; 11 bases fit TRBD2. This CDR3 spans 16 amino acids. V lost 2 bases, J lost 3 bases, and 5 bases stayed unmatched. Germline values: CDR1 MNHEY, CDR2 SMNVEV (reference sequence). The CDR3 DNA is TGTGCCAGCAGTTTAGCTCTAGCGGGAGGTAAAGAGACCCAGTACTTC. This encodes CASSLALAGGKETQYF.

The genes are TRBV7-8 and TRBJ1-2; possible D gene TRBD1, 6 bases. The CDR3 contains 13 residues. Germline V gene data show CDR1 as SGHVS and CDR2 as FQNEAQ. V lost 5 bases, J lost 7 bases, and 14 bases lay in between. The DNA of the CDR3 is TGTGCCAGCAGCCAGGGGCCCGGGGGTGGCTACACCTTC. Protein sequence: CASSQGPGGGYTF.